A single sample gave rise to the 26 T cell receptor beta chains below, sequenced in a study of blood T cell repertoires in COVID-19. Clones were sequenced by immunoSEQ multiplex PCR, and TCRdb holds only the in-frame ones, with some missing. The sample lists about 150,000 clones; 65% to 90% were seen once. Material: peripheral blood. These receptors all come from a woman aged 55-70 years with COVID-19, enrolled during active disease.

This clone was detected a few times. The chain has TRBV9 and TRBJ2-3; 7 bases agree with TRBD2. The J segment lost 3 bases and the V segment lost 3 bases, leaving 4 bases of the junction unmatched. CDR1 SGDLS and CDR2 YYNGEE come from the germline V gene. This CDR3 contains 14 residues. The CDR3 here is CASSATSVTDTQYF. The CDR3 coding sequence is TGTGCCAGCAGCGCAACTAGCGTGACAGATACGCAGTATTTT.

The V call is TRBV6-5, the J call TRBJ2-1; the D is unclear. The V gene's germline CDR1 is MNHEY and CDR2 SVGAGI. The CDR3 contains 14 residues. V was shortened by 8 bases and J by 9 bases, with 20 bases between the two germline ends. Here the CDR3 DNA reads TGTGCCAGCTGGCGGATCGGTTCTTCTCGTGAGCAGTTCTTC. Protein sequence: CASWRIGSSREQFF.

The V gene is TRBV2, the J gene TRBJ2-3; the match to TRBD2 covers 11 bases. Germline values: CDR1 SNHLY, CDR2 FYNNEI. This CDR3 has 13 residues. V shed 9 bases and J 3 bases; nucleotides not matched to a gene: 2. In DNA, the CDR3 is TGTGCCAGTGGGACTAGCGGAACAGATACGCAGTATTTT. Its translation: CASGTSGTDTQYF.

The V gene is TRBV30, the J gene TRBJ1-5, with a possible D match to TRBD1 (6 bases). Germline CDR1 GTSNPN, CDR2 SVGIG (reference sequence). The CDR3 consists of 13 residues. V was cut by 3 bases and J by 5 bases, with 11 bases left in between. The CDR3 spells CAWSGQWDQPQHF. CDR3 nucleotide sequence: TGTGCCTGGAGCGGACAGTGGGATCAGCCCCAGCATTTT.

The J gene is TRBJ2-1, the V gene TRBV18, with 9 nucleotides matching TRBD2. Germline V gene data show CDR1 as KGHSH and CDR2 as LQKENI. The CDR3 length is 14 residues. V lost 2 bases and J lost 9; bases outside the gene matches: 5. The DNA for the CDR3 is TGTGCCAGCTCACCATGGCGGGAGGGCTCTGAGCAGTTCTTC. It specifies CASSPWREGSEQFF.

This chain uses TRBV7-6 with TRBJ1-3; 8 nucleotides align to TRBD1. Germline lookup yields CDR1 SGHVS and CDR2 FNYEAQ. With 6 bases clipped from V and 4 bases from J, the junction kept 8 bases outside the gene matches. The CDR3 extends over 15 amino acids. CDR3 nucleotide sequence: TGTGCCAGCAGTGTGCGACAGGGGACGGGAAACACCATATATTTT. Translation gives CASSVRQGTGNTIYF.

The V call is TRBV6-5, the J call TRBJ2-7; 9 bases line up with TRBD1. V shed 5 bases, J shed 4 bases, and the junction held 9 bases outside the gene matches. Germline loops: CDR1 MNHEY, CDR2 SVGAGI. CDR3 length equals 15 residues. The CDR3 reads CASSKPGQGKYEQYV. As DNA, the CDR3 is TGTGCCAGCAGTAAACCGGGACAGGGAAAGTACGAGCAGTACGTC.

The chain recombines TRBV12-3 or TRBV12-4 with TRBJ1-2, with 12 bases that match TRBD1. The J segment lost 12 bases and the V segment lost 3 bases, leaving 5 bases of the junction unmatched. This CDR3 is 13 amino acids long. In DNA, the CDR3 is TGTGCCAGCAGTTTCGGGACAGGGGGCCGTCACACCTTC. Translation: CASSFGTGGRHTF.

The rearrangement uses TRBV5-1 and TRBJ1-1, with D perhaps matching TRBD1 (5 bases). The CDR3 has 11 amino acids. Germline assignment: CDR1 SGHRS and CDR2 YFSETQ. Trimming shortened V by 4 bases and J by 8 bases, and 9 bases separated the two germline ends. CDR3 sequence (DNA): TGCGCCAGCAGCGTCCGGGGGGAAGCTTTCTTT. This gives the protein CASSVRGEAFF. Drawing the rest from reference TRBV5-1 and TRBJ1-1, the complete variable domain is KAGVTQTPRYLIKTRGQQVTLSCSPISGHRSVSWYQQTPGQGLQFLFEYFSETQRNKGNFPGRFSGRQFSNSRSEMNVSTLELGDSALYLCASSVRGEAFFGQGTRLTVV.

The rearrangement uses TRBV6-5 and TRBJ1-1; TRBD1 aligns across 9 bases. The CDR3 consists of 15 residues. With V trimmed by 10 bases and J by 0 bases, 9 bases remained unmatched. Germline V CDR1 and CDR2: MNHEY, SVGAGI. DNA of the CDR3: TGTGCCATCAGGACAGGGGAAACCATGAACACTGAAGCTTTCTTT. Translation: CAIRTGETMNTEAFF.

The chain combines TRBV3-1 (or the pseudogene TRBV3-2) with TRBJ2-7, with 8 bases fitting TRBD2. The ends lost 3 bases at V and 0 bases at J; junction bases unmatched: 4. The CDR3 is made up of 15 amino acids. Germline V gene data show CDR1 as LGHDT and CDR2 as YNNKEL (reference sequence). CDR3 amino acids: CASSQTSDSSYEQYF. The CDR3, as DNA: TGTGCCAGCAGCCAGACTAGCGATAGCTCCTACGAGCAGTACTTC.

The V and J genes are TRBV5-1 and TRBJ1-4; a weak D match, TRBD1 (6 bases). Per the germline V gene, CDR1 is SGHRS and CDR2 is YFSETQ. The CDR3 is 18 residues long. Deletions cut 0 bases from V and 1 base from J, with 16 bases between. In DNA, the CDR3 is TGCGCCAGCAGCTTGGACTTTAACGGACAGCGAACTAATGAAAAACTGTTTTTT. Its translation: CASSLDFNGQRTNEKLFF.

The chain employs TRBV5-6 and TRBJ2-3; a weak D match, TRBD2 (6 bases). The CDR3 has 14 residues. CDR1 and CDR2 from the germline V gene are SGHDT and YYEEEE. V lost 5 bases and J lost 1, with 11 bases in between. The CDR3 loop is CASSRRGGTDTQYF. The CDR3 DNA is TGTGCCAGCAGTCGGCGGGGAGGCACAGATACGCAGTATTTT. Filled out from reference TRBV5-6 and TRBJ2-3, the complete variable domain reads DAGVTQSPTHLIKTRGQQVTLRCSPKSGHDTVSWYQQALGQGPQFIFQYYEEEERQRGNFPDRFSGHQFPNYSSELNVNALLLGDSALYLCASSRRGGTDTQYFGPGTRLTVL.

The J gene is TRBJ1-2, the V gene TRBV2; D ambiguous. Deletions cut 3 bases from V and 4 bases from J, with 9 bases between. Germline-derived CDR1 and CDR2 are SNHLY and FYNNEI. The CDR3 consists of 13 residues. The CDR3 DNA reads TGTGCCAGCAGTGATAGTCGAGTCTATGGCTACACCTTC. The encoded protein is CASSDSRVYGYTF.

The chain uses TRBV5-1 and TRBJ2-3; D remains unclear. CDR3 length: 14 residues. The ends were cut back, 4 bases at V and 1 base at J, with 10 bases in the middle. CDR1 and CDR2 (germline): SGHRS, YFSETQ. This CDR3 reads CASSPEWGTDTQYF. The DNA for the CDR3 is TGCGCCAGCAGCCCGGAGTGGGGCACAGATACGCAGTATTTT.

The count of this clone is one. This chain joins TRBV3-1 (or the pseudogene TRBV3-2) and TRBJ2-3, with 14 positions matching TRBD2. Germline assignment: CDR1 LGHDT and CDR2 YNNKEL (reference sequence). Trimming removed 0 bases from V and 3 bases from J; junction bases left unmatched: 14. The CDR3 is made up of 21 amino acids. CDR3 amino acids: CASSQDWRTSGGTARTDTQYF. CDR3 DNA: TGTGCCAGCAGCCAAGATTGGAGGACTAGCGGGGGGACCGCCAGGACAGATACGCAGTATTTT.

This clone was seen once. The chain carries TRBV9 and TRBJ1-4; 7 positions agree with TRBD1. The V gene end was trimmed by 1 base and the J gene end by 2 bases; junction bases not matched to a gene: 8. Germline-derived CDR1 and CDR2 are SGDLS and YYNGEE. This CDR3 spans 17 amino acids. CDR3 sequence (DNA): TGTGCCAGCAGCGTATCCCCCACCAGGGGGACTAATGAAAAACTGTTTTTT. It yields the protein CASSVSPTRGTNEKLFF.

The V and J genes are TRBV6-5 and TRBJ1-6, with 7 bases that match TRBD1. Looked up from germline, CDR1 is MNHEY and CDR2 is SVGAGI. The CDR3 extends over 14 amino acids. V trimming: 4 bases; J trimming: 9 bases; junction bases outside the gene matches: 6. The CDR3 bases are TGTGCCAGCAGTTCCGACAGGGATGGTTCACCCCTCCACTTT. Amino acid sequence: CASSSDRDGSPLHF.

The chain carries TRBV9 and TRBJ1-1; possibly TRBD1 for D (5 bases). The ends were cut back, 3 bases at V and 3 bases at J, with 15 bases in the middle. CDR3 length equals 15 residues. Germline CDR1 reads SGDLS; CDR2 reads YYNGEE. The CDR3 DNA reads TGTGCCAGCAGCGCCCTCGGGAGGGGAGACACTGAAGCTTTCTTT. The encoded protein is CASSALGRGDTEAFF. The complete variable domain, with remaining parts taken from reference TRBV9 and TRBJ1-1, reads DSGVTQTPKHLITATGQRVTLRCSPRSGDLSVYWYQQSLDQGLQFLIQYYNGEERAKGNILERFSAQQFPDLHSELNLSSLELGDSALYFCASSALGRGDTEAFFGQGTRLTVV.

V gene TRBV7-3 combines with J gene TRBJ2-1; possibly TRBD1 for D (6 bases). Deletions cut 4 bases from V and 5 bases from J, with 21 bases between. Per the germline V gene, CDR1 is SGHTA and CDR2 is FQGTGA. The CDR3 is 17 residues long. CDR3 amino acids: CASSSLLGAEGDNEQFF. In DNA, the CDR3 is TGTGCCAGCAGCTCCCTCCTGGGGGCCGAGGGTGACAATGAGCAGTTCTTC.

This rearrangement joins TRBV5-1 to TRBJ1-1, with 7 bases lining up with TRBD1. The V gene end was trimmed by 7 bases and the J gene end by 4 bases; junction bases not matched to a gene: 13. The CDR3 has 15 amino acids. The germline V gene has CDR1 SGHRS and CDR2 YFSETQ. In nucleotides, the CDR3 is TGCGCCAGCTTAGCGTCCGGGACAGAGGGCACTGAAGCTTTCTTT. It yields the protein CASLASGTEGTEAFF.

This clone has a single count. The DNA for the CDR3 is TGTGCCAGCAGCCCCGATGGTGGAGGGAAAAAACTGTTTTTT. This gives the protein CASSPDGGGKKLFF. J is TRBJ1-4 and V is TRBV2; no definite D call. CDR1 is SNHLY, CDR2 FYNNEI, per germline. V was shortened by 6 bases and J by 9 bases, with 17 bases between the two germline ends. The CDR3 loop spans 14 amino acids.

This rearrangement joins TRBV6-5 to TRBJ1-1; D perhaps matches TRBD1 (6 bases). Germline loops: CDR1 MNHEY, CDR2 SVGAGI. V lost 4 bases and J 4 bases, leaving 10 bases between the germline ends. CDR3 length: 13 amino acids. CDR3 sequence reads: CASSLQGSTEAFF. CDR3 bases: TGTGCCAGCAGTTTACAGGGATCCACTGAAGCTTTCTTT.

J is TRBJ2-6 and V is TRBV10-3; 8 positions agree with TRBD1. Germline V gene sequence: CDR1 ENHRY, CDR2 SYGVKD. The CDR3 length is 18 residues. The junction had 8 bases not matched to a gene; V was cut back by 3 bases and J by 1 base. The chain's CDR3 is CAISDLTGAVSGANVLTF. In DNA, the CDR3 is TGTGCCATCAGTGACCTGACAGGGGCGGTATCTGGGGCCAACGTCCTGACTTTC.

The chain combines TRBV14 with TRBJ2-7; D may be TRBD2 (6 bases). Germline assignment: CDR1 SGHDN and CDR2 FVKESK. The V end was cut by 0 bases, the J end by 6 bases, with 12 bases between. The CDR3 is 14 amino acids. The CDR3 here is CASSQEIGSGEQYV. The CDR3 DNA sequence: TGTGCCAGCAGCCAAGAGATCGGGAGCGGCGAGCAGTACGTC.

In nucleotides, the CDR3 is TGTGCCAGCAGCTTTTCCAGTGCAGGAAACTATGGCTACACCTTC. Translating gives CASSFSSAGNYGYTF. This chain uses TRBV7-2 with TRBJ1-2; no definite D call. Germline values: CDR1 SGHTA, CDR2 FQGNSA. This CDR3 has 15 residues. Trimming shortened V by 3 bases and J by 2 bases, and 13 bases separated the two germline ends.